This T cell receptor beta chain is from a study of cytotoxic CD8 clonotypes in ibrutinib-treated CLL. The repertoire was sequenced with immunoSEQ multiplex PCR; TCRdb's copy has only in-frame clones and lacks some. The sample shows about 310,000 clones, about 80% of them seen only once. The CDR3 has 18 residues. The V gene's germline CDR1 is SEHNR and CDR2 FQNEAQ (reference sequence). V lost 4 bases to trimming and J lost 0 bases; unmatched junction nucleotides: 6. The rearrangement uses TRBV7-9 and TRBJ2-1, with TRBD2 identical over 13 bases. This material consisted of PBMCs, taken before ibrutinib treatment. The sequence derives from a human donor with chronic lymphocytic leukemia. CDR3 sequence (DNA): TGTGCCAGCAGCTGGGGACTAGCGGGACCCAGCTCCTACAATGAGCAGTTCTTC. Translation gives CASSWGLAGPSSYNEQFF.